The 5 T cell receptor beta chains reported below all come from one sample, sequenced in a study of blood T cells in healthy people across ages. Together with a sample-barcoded 5' primer, a J-beta primer mix was included in a second PCR lasting 7 to 11 cycles. TCRdb re-derived calls from the 5' RACE reads in MiXCR, one entry per CDR3 protein. The sample lists 1.5 million to 2 million distinct CDR3 sequences, 39% occurring once. The specimen sequenced was blood. The receptors stem from a human donor in good health.

V gene TRBV6-5 combines with J gene TRBJ2-5, with 9 bases aligning to TRBD2. V was pared by 7 bases and J by 5 bases, with 11 bases of the junction left unmatched. The CDR3 has 15 amino acids. In germline, CDR1 is MNHEY, CDR2 SVGAGI. CDR3 nucleotide sequence: TGTGCCAGCACCTACGGGCTAGCGGGAAGGGAGACCCAGTACTTC. This gives the protein CASTYGLAGRETQYF.

This chain connects TRBV18 to TRBJ2-5; perhaps TRBD2 as D (5 bases). The end of the DNA is better explained by TRBJ2-7, so the J call may be wrong. Germline V lookup: CDR1 KGHSH, CDR2 LQKENI. The CDR3 length is 13 residues. CDR3 coding DNA: TGTGCCAGCTCAGGCGGAGGACTCTACGAGCAGTACTTC. This translates into CASSGGGLYEQYF.

This clonotype was found many times. The genes are TRBV7-9 and TRBJ2-7, with unresolved D. V lost 7 bases to trimming and J lost 1 base, with 8 bases between them. Germline-derived CDR1 and CDR2 are SEHNR and FQNEAQ (reference sequence). The CDR3 contains 12 residues. CDR3 in DNA: TGTGCCAGCACCGGTCGATCCTACGAGCAGTACTTC. Amino acid sequence: CASTGRSYEQYF.

The chain is built from TRBV14 and TRBJ2-1; 7 bases agree with TRBD2. Germline loops: CDR1 SGHDN, CDR2 FVKESK. Trimming removed 3 bases from V and 8 bases from J; junction bases left unmatched: 7. The CDR3 covers 14 residues. This CDR3 reads CASSQNPLADEQFF. CDR3 nucleotide sequence: TGTGCCAGCAGCCAGAATCCTCTAGCGGATGAGCAGTTCTTC.

J is TRBJ2-3 and V is TRBV10-3, with 14 bases lining up with TRBD2. This CDR3 region has 17 residues. Trimming removed 6 bases from V and 4 bases from J; junction bases left unmatched: 9. CDR1 is ENHRY and CDR2 is SYGVKD in the germline V gene. The CDR3 coding sequence is TGTGCCATCAGCCCTTCGGGACTAGCGGGGGTCCCAGATACGCAGTATTTT. This codes for CAISPSGLAGVPDTQYF.